The clone carrying this TCR beta chain was counted once. These data come from a study of blood T cell repertoires in COVID-19. About the research overall: In each case, the material was cDNA or gDNA derived from T cells, B-cell-depleted T cells, or PBMCs.

Using immunoSEQ multiplex PCR, the repertoire was profiled, and TCRdb retains in-frame clones only, with some absent. The sample yields fewer than 250,000 clones, approximately 90% seen once. Sequencing was done on a sample of peripheral blood. The receptor was derived from a man between 40 and 49 years old with acute or convalescent COVID-19.

This CDR3 reads CASSVMAAGVTEAFF. The CDR3 bases are TGTGCCAGCAGTGTCATGGCAGCGGGGGTCACTGAAGCTTTCTTT. The chain carries TRBV28 and TRBJ1-1; D is possibly TRBD1 (5 bases). The V end lost 5 bases, the J end lost 4 bases, and 17 bases lay between the germline ends. Germline V gene data show CDR1 as MDHEN and CDR2 as SYDVKM. CDR3 length: 15 amino acids.